This entry lists 5 T cell receptor beta chains sequenced from one sample in a study of type 1 regulatory T cells. General study points: Compared with non-Tr1 cells, Tr1 cells showed a narrower TCR repertoire.

Antigen specificity for these receptors is unknown. In TCRdb, the reads were re-called with MiXCR into one record per CDR3 protein. The sample shows 6,000 to 6,500 distinct CDR3 sequences, 33% of them seen only once. Sample: cultured type 1 regulatory T (Tr1) cells, either the whole culture or a sorted fraction (not recorded which). The source of these receptors is a human donor in good health.

By proportion, this clonotype is medium-sized (0.01 to 0.1%). The chain links TRBV3-1 to TRBJ2-7; tentatively, D is TRBD1 or TRBD2 (5 bases each). Germline CDR1 reads LGHDT; CDR2 reads YNNKEL (reference sequence). Trimming took 2 bases from V and 7 from J, leaving 9 bases between them. This CDR3 contains 12 residues. The chain's CDR3 is CASSQPEGEQYF. CDR3 nucleotides: TGTGCCAGCAGCCAACCTGAGGGGGAGCAGTACTTC.

This chain joins TRBV19 and TRBJ2-3; D may be TRBD1 or TRBD2 (5 bases each). The germline gives CDR1 LNHDA, CDR2 SQIVND (reference sequence). The CDR3 has 15 amino acids. Trimming stripped 5 bases from V and 2 bases from J, with 14 bases between. CDR3 loop: CASSARDRYTDTQYF. The CDR3 nucleotides read TGTGCCAGTAGTGCCCGGGACCGATACACAGATACGCAGTATTTT.

This clonotype was counted a few times. The V call is TRBV18, the J call TRBJ1-2, with D maybe TRBD1 (5 bases). V dropped 1 base and J dropped 3 bases, with 18 bases sitting between them. Germline CDR1 KGHSH, CDR2 LQKENI. The CDR3 loop spans 17 amino acids. CDR3 loop: CASSPLTPGREDYGYTF. In nucleotides, the CDR3 is TGTGCCAGCTCACCACTCACCCCAGGGAGAGAGGACTATGGCTACACCTTC.

In this sample, this clonotype turned up a few times. The gene calls are TRBV5-1 and TRBJ2-2; D ambiguous. Trimming removed 5 bases at V and 1 base at J, with 6 bases between. This CDR3 contains 13 residues. Germline CDR1 is SGHRS and CDR2 is YFSETQ. The CDR3 region is CASSLQNTGELFF. In nucleotides, the CDR3 is TGCGCCAGCAGTCTACAGAACACCGGGGAGCTGTTTTTT.

This sequence joins TRBV12-3 or TRBV12-4 and TRBJ2-7; D gene unclear. V was trimmed by 8 bases and J by 0 bases, leaving 17 bases between them. This CDR3 is 15 amino acids long. CDR3 DNA: TGTGCCAGCGGCCGAATTATAGGTCGCTCCTACGAGCAGTACTTC. Protein sequence: CASGRIIGRSYEQYF.